The clone carrying this T cell receptor beta chain was recorded many times. The antigen remains unidentified. From about 400 ng of RNA, a library with molecular barcoded alpha/delta and beta/gamma adaptors was made. Each CDR3 protein gets one entry after TCRdb re-called the reads with MiXCR. The repertoire holds more than 45,000 distinct CDR3 sequences, with around 12% as singletons. Every patient had bone marrow sampled while the disease was active. Germline V gene data show CDR1 as SGHTA and CDR2 as FQGNSA. The V and J ends lost 4 bases and 5 bases respectively, with 11 bases between them. The CDR3 spans 13 residues. The sample originates from a study of read filtering for tumor transcriptome and immune sequencing. At the level of the study: R-ISS stage counts were 8 or 9 for I, roughly 16 for II, about seven for III.

Overall study findings and caveats: The CD138-negative fraction was mixed bone marrow immune cells, not pure T cells.

The V gene is TRBV7-2, the J gene TRBJ2-5; tentatively, D is TRBD1 (6 bases). The receptor was derived from a donor at least 40 years old with multiple myeloma. Sequencing used a population of CD138-negative cells sorted from bone marrow. The CDR3 nucleotides are TGTGCCAGCAGCTCAAACAGGGATGAGACCCAGTACTTC. Translation gives CASSSNRDETQYF.